These 5 T cell receptor beta chains were sequenced from one sample in a study of shared clonotypes between healthy human individuals. This table comes from immunoSEQ multiplex PCR, and its TCRdb copy is limited to in-frame clones, with some not included. The sample holds about 1 million clones; roughly 80% are singletons and the top ten take around 1.5%. The sequenced sample was memory CD4+ T cells sorted from blood. Noted subset: CD45RA-negative fraction. These receptors were obtained from a man younger than 35 in good health.

This chain links TRBV2 with TRBJ1-3; D is unclear. Germline V gene lookup returns CDR1 SNHLY and CDR2 FYNNEI. CDR3 length: 14 residues. The ends were cut back, 4 bases at V and 2 bases at J, with 9 bases in the middle. Here the CDR3 reads CASSGSAPGNTIYF. CDR3 DNA sequence: TGTGCCAGCAGTGGGTCGGCACCTGGAAACACCATATATTTT.

This clone appeared a few times. This same CDR3 is encoded by further DNA sequences in the sample. The genes are TRBV28 and TRBJ1-6; a possible D gene is TRBD1 (6 bases). The CDR3 extends over 14 amino acids. Germline V gene lookup returns CDR1 MDHEN and CDR2 SYDVKM. V gave up 5 bases and J gave up 8 bases, with 13 bases separating them. CDR3 sequence (DNA): TGTGCCAGCAGTCTACGGACAGCGTATTCACCCCTCCACTTT. Its translation: CASSLRTAYSPLHF.

The rearrangement links TRBV19 to TRBJ1-2, with 7 bases identical to TRBD1. Germline values: CDR1 LNHDA, CDR2 SQIVND (reference sequence). The V segment lost 7 bases and the J segment 2 bases; nucleotides outside the gene matches: 16. This CDR3 has 17 amino acids. The CDR3 spells CASTPDDRVRSNYGYTF. The CDR3 DNA is TGTGCCAGTACCCCTGACGACAGGGTAAGGTCCAACTATGGCTACACCTTC. Full variable domain (rest looked up from reference TRBV19 and TRBJ1-2): DGGITQSPKYLFRKEGQNVTLSCEQNLNHDAMYWYRQDPGQGLRLIYYSQIVNDFQKGDIAEGYSVSREKKESFPLTVTSAQKNPTAFYLCASTPDDRVRSNYGYTFGSGTRLTVV.

The chain combines TRBV7-2 with TRBJ1-6; D perhaps matches TRBD1 (6 bases). The CDR3 runs 14 residues. Trimming left V 4 bases short and J 10 bases short, with 14 bases between. The germline V gene encodes CDR1 SGHTA and CDR2 FQGNSA. The DNA for the CDR3 is TGTGCCAGCAGCTACCCGGGGGCAGTCTCACCCCTCCACTTT. Translated, it gives CASSYPGAVSPLHF.

The V call is TRBV29-1, the J call TRBJ2-5, with a possible D match to TRBD1 (5 bases). The DNA end is a closer match to TRBJ2-7, so the J assignment may be wrong. The CDR3 spans 14 residues. The germline CDR1 and CDR2 sequences are SQVTM and ANQGSEA. This CDR3 reads CSVVGPGLRGEQYF. The CDR3 DNA sequence: TGCAGCGTTGTGGGCCCAGGGTTACGAGGCGAGCAGTACTTC.